This T cell receptor beta chain was profiled in a study of shared clonotypes between healthy human individuals. Deep-level running was used for the assay. Each unsorted PBMC replicate got 300 ng genomic DNA, some 30,000 genomes. Assay used: immunoSEQ multiplex PCR; TCRdb lists only in-frame clones, some missing. The profile covers roughly 500,000 clones, with 60% to 85% appearing a single time and approximately 12% taken by the ten largest. This clone appeared once. Its antigen is still unknown. V lost 2 bases, J lost 1 base, and 8 bases lay in between. CDR3 size: 15 residues. The germline gives CDR1 SEHNR, CDR2 FQNEAQ (reference sequence). Whole-study findings and limits: The study drew on few donors, limiting represented genetic and exposure-history diversity.

All of the donors resided in Nashville, Tennessee, and each was a Caucasian adult. The source is a woman aged 40 to 55 in good health. Some clones in this sample may be carry-over from other donors' samples. This chain uses TRBV7-9 with TRBJ2-2, with D uncertain. Sequenced: PBMCs. CDR3 region: CASSLIGLNTGELFF. The CDR3 DNA is TGTGCCAGCAGCTTAATCGGCTTGAACACCGGGGAGCTGTTTTTT.